This passage covers 7 T cell receptor beta chains from one sample sequenced in a study of post-analysis software for immune sequencing data. Unique molecular identifiers had been added to the TCR beta cDNA libraries. TCRdb used MiXCR to reprocess the PCR reads, holding one entry per CDR3 protein. The repertoire holds about half a million distinct CDR3 sequences, roughly 45% seen once, with over 10% in the top ten. No antigens are known for them. Whole-study findings and limits: Patients used a few TRBV segments, including TRBV5-6, TRBV5-1 and TRBV20-1, more often than controls.

Material for sequencing was blood. The receptors shown here come from a girl between 5 and 17 years old with multiple sclerosis.

This clonotype was seen repeatedly, ten times or more. The chain carries TRBV28 and TRBJ2-5, with 10 bases lining up with TRBD1. Trimming removed 3 bases from V and 3 bases from J; junction bases left unmatched: 4. The germline gives CDR1 MDHEN, CDR2 SYDVKM. The CDR3 length is 15 residues. CDR3 sequence: CASSFLGTGEETQYF. The DNA for the CDR3 is TGTGCCAGCAGTTTTTTGGGGACAGGGGAAGAGACCCAGTACTTC.

The rearrangement links TRBV28 to TRBJ2-3; 12 bases line up with TRBD2. The CDR3 is 17 amino acids. Per the germline V gene, CDR1 is MDHEN and CDR2 is SYDVKM. V lost 6 bases, J lost 2 bases, and 9 bases stayed unmatched. The chain's CDR3 is CASSRVGLAGTTDTQYF. The DNA for the CDR3 is TGTGCCAGCAGCCGCGTCGGACTAGCGGGAACCACAGATACGCAGTATTTT. The full variable domain, completed using reference TRBV28 and TRBJ2-3, is DVKVTQSSRYLVKRTGEKVFLECVQDMDHENMFWYRQDPGLGLRLIYFSYDVKMKEKGDIPEGYSVSREKKERFSLILESASTNQTSMYLCASSRVGLAGTTDTQYFGPGTRLTVL.

This rearrangement joins TRBV6-2 or TRBV6-3 to TRBJ2-5, with TRBD1 identical over 7 bases. The better agreement between TRBJ2-7 and the DNA end casts doubt on the J call. Germline lookup yields CDR1 MNHEY and CDR2 SVGEGT. The CDR3 contains 14 residues. DNA for the CDR3: TGTGCCAGCAGCGACAGGGAATGGTTTGACGAGCAGTACTTC. Its translation is CASSDREWFDEQYF.

The rearrangement uses TRBV7-2 and TRBJ2-7, with TRBD1 matching 10 bases. The better agreement between TRBJ2-5 and the DNA end casts doubt on the J call. This CDR3 comprises 16 residues. Looked up from germline, CDR1 is SGHTA and CDR2 is FQGNSA. The CDR3 DNA follows: TGTGCCAGCAGCTTCATACCCGGGACAGGGGACGAGACCCAGTACTTC. Amino acid sequence: CASSFIPGTGDETQYF.

The V and J genes are TRBV28 and TRBJ2-5, with D hard to call. The V end was cut by 3 bases, the J end by 1 base, with 9 bases between. The CDR3 spans 14 residues. Germline CDR1 reads MDHEN; CDR2 reads SYDVKM. DNA of the CDR3: TGTGCCAGCAGTTTGGTGAAACTCCAAGAGACCCAGTACTTC. Its translation: CASSLVKLQETQYF.

The chain combines TRBV27 with TRBJ2-7, with a weak D call TRBD1 (6 bases). The CDR3 contains 13 residues. Germline CDR1 MNHEY, CDR2 SMNVEV (reference sequence). V shed 0 bases and J shed 4 bases, with 7 bases lying between them. The CDR3 DNA follows: TGTGCCAGCAGTTTATCTCAGGGGTACGAGCAGTACTTC. Translating it yields CASSLSQGYEQYF.

The chain uses TRBV2 and TRBJ1-1; maybe TRBD1 (5 bases). V was shortened by 5 bases and J by 3 bases, with 16 bases between the two germline ends. Germline V CDR1 and CDR2: SNHLY, FYNNEI. The CDR3 runs 15 residues. The CDR3 protein is CASSSGLGVYTEAFF. In nucleotides, the CDR3 is TGTGCCAGCAGTTCAGGGCTCGGGGTGTACACTGAAGCTTTCTTT.